These T cell receptor beta chains were read from a single sample in a study of blood T cell repertoires in COVID-19. Sequenced by immunoSEQ multiplex PCR; TCRdb stores in-frame clones only, minus some. This sample has around 91,000 clones, with 70% to 90% found just once. Source material: peripheral blood. These TCRs come from a human donor in a cohort sampled during active COVID-19. CDR3s include the opening cysteine and the closing phenylalanine or tryptophan.

V	J	CDR3
TRBV18	TRBJ1-2	CASSPSPGGGQDGYTF
TRBV7-9	TRBJ2-3	CASSRGGPDTQYF
TRBV9	TRBJ1-2	CASSVEVSRGGGYTF
TRBV5-4	TRBJ1-4	CASSSTEFNEKLFF
TRBV29-1	TRBJ2-7	CSALIHEKTYEQYF
TRBV11-3	TRBJ2-1	CASSSGTSQDNEQFF
TRBV9	TRBJ1-4	CASSVGNNRGATNEKLFF
TRBV9	TRBJ1-3	CASSVEGQGRNTIYF
TRBV29-1	TRBJ1-1	CSVEPVRGHLNTEAFF
TRBV7-3	TRBJ2-3	CASSSGTGFTDTQYF
TRBV28	TRBJ2-3	CASSLGLAGGLGTQYF
TRBV6-6	TRBJ2-1	CASSSNEQFF
TRBV27	TRBJ2-7	CASRYRARSSYEQYF
TRBV5-1	TRBJ1-3	CASTPSGTGNTIYF
TRBV7-8	TRBJ1-5	CASSLQPGEQPQHF
TRBV7-2	TRBJ2-6	CASSPQVGTGISGANVLTF
TRBV10-1	TRBJ2-1	CASSRLMDYSVTDEQFF
TRBV5-5	TRBJ2-1	CASSLGGGSYNEQFF
TRBV5-5	TRBJ2-7	CASSPWGGSGDEQYF
TRBV6-2/TRBV6-3	TRBJ2-7	CASSLGTGGQYF
TRBV10-3	TRBJ2-1	CAISESKGVAQFF
TRBV19	TRBJ2-2	CAIAPGTANTGELFF
TRBV30	TRBJ2-3	CAWSRQSSTDTQYF
TRBV3-1/TRBV3-2	TRBJ1-1	CASSPGGARTTEAFF
TRBV5-1	TRBJ2-1	CASSPGTGGDEQFF
TRBV7-6	TRBJ2-1	CASRQTSGAYNEQFF
TRBV7-2	TRBJ2-3	CASSLGQGYTDTQYF
TRBV9	TRBJ2-1	CASSVEAASSYNEQFF
TRBV9	TRBJ1-4	CASSFTGKTGPNEKLFF
TRBV2	TRBJ2-3	CASRALGGAGLVDF
TRBV6-2/TRBV6-3	TRBJ2-7	CASSTDREKDEQYF
TRBV4-1	TRBJ2-7	CASSQEYRGSDEQYF
TRBV2	TRBJ1-2	CARGPGQGSRYGYTF
TRBV19	TRBJ1-1	CASLGDRGRTEAFF
TRBV28	TRBJ2-3	CASSFFRQGTGADTQYF
TRBV6-6	TRBJ1-1	CASSAATGVTEAFF
TRBV27	TRBJ1-4	CASSDGRGRGNEKLFF
TRBV24-1	TRBJ2-3	CATSSLAADTDTQYF
TRBV7-3	TRBJ1-2	CASSFQGRTGYTF
TRBV6-4	TRBJ2-3	CASSDSGTTLRPDTQYF
TRBV7-2	TRBJ2-7	CASSPNGRGTGGEQYF
TRBV5-4	TRBJ2-5	CATPTRSGGRIGETQYF
TRBV7-9	TRBJ2-1	CASSFRAGGDNEQFF
TRBV6-5	TRBJ1-3	CASTGLPGNTIYF
TRBV2	TRBJ1-2	CASSEQGAQGYTF
TRBV2	TRBJ2-5	CASRPLADAETQYF
TRBV10-2	TRBJ1-2	CASSESGTEYGYTF
TRBV6-6	TRBJ1-6	CASSYSLELMNSPLHF
TRBV5-1	TRBJ1-3	CASSLEVRQGNGNTIYF
TRBV11-2	TRBJ2-3	CASSLEGLETQYF